Below, 7 T cell receptor beta chains from the same sample are listed, as sequenced in a study of Tregs in tolerant kidney transplant recipients. The nonmyeloablative bone marrow transplants came from related graft donors, with transient mixed chimerism. Measured with immunoSEQ multiplex PCR; TCRdb has only the in-frame clones, and not every one. This table has 84,000 or so clones, over 85% appearing once. Sequencing was performed on CD4+ T cells from blood (PBMCs), taken 12 months after the transplant. The receptors were gathered from a human patient who received a combined kidney and bone marrow transplant. Some T cells could come from the graft donor.

The chain uses TRBV5-4 and TRBJ2-2; D is ambiguous. Germline lookup yields CDR1 SGHNT and CDR2 YYREEE (reference sequence). CDR3 length: 14 amino acids. Trimming pared 0 bases from V and 1 base from J, leaving 4 bases between. The CDR3 here is CASSLARNTGELFF. Here the CDR3 DNA reads TGTGCCAGCAGCTTGGCGAGGAACACCGGGGAGCTGTTTTTT.

This CDR3 reads CASSAYGTPQGGEQYF. The CDR3, as DNA: TGTGCCAGCAGCGCGTACGGGACACCCCAGGGGGGCGAGCAGTACTTC. J is TRBJ2-7 and V is TRBV9; a weak D match, TRBD1 (7 bases). From germline, CDR1 is SGDLS and CDR2 YYNGEE. There are 16 residues in the CDR3. Trimming removed 3 bases from V and 6 bases from J, with 22 bases in between.

V and J are TRBV19 and TRBJ1-5, with D hard to call. The CDR3 spans 14 residues. V lost 2 bases, J lost 4 bases, and 9 bases lay in between. Germline V CDR1 and CDR2: LNHDA, SQIVND (reference sequence). CDR3 protein: CASSIWSRNQPQHF. Written as DNA, the CDR3 is TGTGCCAGTAGTATATGGTCACGGAATCAGCCCCAGCATTTT. The whole variable domain, remainder taken from reference TRBV19 and TRBJ1-5, is DGGITQSPKYLFRKEGQNVTLSCEQNLNHDAMYWYRQDPGQGLRLIYYSQIVNDFQKGDIAEGYSVSREKKESFPLTVTSAQKNPTAFYLCASSIWSRNQPQHFGDGTRLSIL.

The CDR3: CASSLSGSYNEQFF. The CDR3 bases are TGTGCCAGCTCACTGAGCGGGAGCTACAATGAGCAGTTCTTC. The chain has TRBV18 and TRBJ2-1; 8 bases agree with TRBD2. CDR3 length equals 14 residues. CDR1 is KGHSH, CDR2 LQKENI, per germline. V shed 4 bases and J 3 bases; nucleotides not matched to a gene: 2.

Turning to this clone: Other DNA sequences in this specimen translate into the identical CDR3. The chain couples TRBV7-2 to TRBJ1-6; D is unresolved. V was shortened by 2 bases and J by 7 bases, with 12 bases between the two germline ends. The CDR3 is 15 residues long. Germline V gives CDR1 SGHTA, CDR2 FQGNSA. CDR3 sequence reads: CASSLRFGGNSPLHF. The CDR3, as DNA: TGTGCCAGCAGCTTAAGGTTTGGAGGGAATTCACCCCTCCACTTT. Complete variable domain (other parts from reference TRBV7-2 and TRBJ1-6): GAGVSQSPSNKVTEKGKDVELRCDPISGHTALYWYRQSLGQGLEFLIYFQGNSAPDKSGLPSDRFSAERTGGSVSTLTIQRTQQEDSAVYLCASSLRFGGNSPLHFGNGTRLTVT.

The chain is built from TRBV11-3 and TRBJ2-3; 8 bases align to TRBD2. This CDR3 has 18 amino acids. CDR1 SGHNT and CDR2 YENEEA come from the germline V gene. V was clipped by 2 bases and J by 0 bases; unmatched bases: 10. The CDR3 DNA follows: TGTGCCAGCAGCTTACGCAAATCCACTAGCGGCAGCACAGATACGCAGTATTTT. Amino acid sequence: CASSLRKSTSGSTDTQYF.

The V and J genes are TRBV6-5 and TRBJ1-1; D possibly corresponds to TRBD1 (6 bases). The CDR3 consists of 13 residues. Germline CDR1 reads MNHEY; CDR2 reads SVGAGI. V lost 5 bases, J lost 6 bases, and 13 bases lay in between. The CDR3 sequence: CASSDRIGPEAFF. In DNA, the CDR3 is TGTGCCAGCAGTGACAGGATTGGGCCTGAAGCTTTCTTT.